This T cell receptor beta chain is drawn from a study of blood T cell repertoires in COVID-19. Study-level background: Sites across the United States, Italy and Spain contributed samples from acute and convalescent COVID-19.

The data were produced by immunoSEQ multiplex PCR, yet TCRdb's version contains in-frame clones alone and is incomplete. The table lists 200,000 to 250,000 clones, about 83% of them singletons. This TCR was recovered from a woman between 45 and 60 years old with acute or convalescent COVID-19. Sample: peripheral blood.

The CDR3 DNA reads as TGTGCCAGCAGCGTAGGTCAGGTTTGGGGCCCTTACGAGCAGTACTTC. This encodes CASSVGQVWGPYEQYF. This chain connects TRBV9 to TRBJ2-7, with D tentatively TRBD1 (5 bases). Trimming removed 0 bases at V and 4 bases at J, with 17 bases between. In germline, CDR1 is SGDLS, CDR2 YYNGEE. This CDR3 has 16 residues.